The sequence of this TCR beta chain was determined in a study of blood T cells in healthy people across ages. Then a second PCR, running roughly 7 to 12 cycles, was carried out with a sample-barcoded 5' primer and a J-beta primer mix. A tag from a template-switch adaptor with 12 random nucleotides marked each cDNA molecule. Each sample yielded at least 3 million CDR3-containing paired-end reads. TCRdb re-called the 5' RACE reads with MiXCR, one entry per CDR3 protein. The repertoire includes around 500,000 distinct CDR3 sequences, about 27% of them detected once, and approximately 4% sits in the top ten. In germline, CDR1 is MNHEY, CDR2 SVGAGI. The CDR3 extends over 15 amino acids. Between the trimmed V and J ends, which lost 2 bases and 2 bases, there was a span of 12 bases. These data also featured in a second study, about T cells of mothers and their children. From that paper: Over five children, together with their three healthy Caucasian mothers, made up the donors.

The sequence was collected from a boy aged 2-9 years in good health. This chain links TRBV6-5 with TRBJ1-1; TRBD1 might be the D (6 bases). The material sequenced was blood. CDR3 in amino acids: CASSYGAGVNTEAFF. CDR3 DNA: TGTGCCAGCAGTTACGGGGCAGGGGTAAACACTGAAGCTTTCTTT.